The 5 T cell receptor beta chains in this list originate from one sample, sequenced in a study of molecular identifiers for immune sequencing clone quantification. Using its own MiXCR run on the PCR reads, TCRdb lists one record per CDR3 protein. The sample shows some 590,000 distinct CDR3 sequences, roughly 27% of them seen only once. Sequencing input: naive CD8+ T cells from blood, with Jurkat cell RNA spiked in. Subset defined: FACS-sorted CD8+CD4-CCR7+CD45RA+ naive T cells. The receptors were gathered from a human donor in good health. Some libraries in this study had Jurkat cell RNA spiked in.

Comments on this clonotype: The junction and the germline gene differ at one end; a read error may be behind it. This chain connects TRBV29-1 to TRBJ2-2; the D gene is possibly TRBD2 (5 bases). The CDR3 covers 11 residues. The germline CDR1 and CDR2 sequences are SQVTM and ANQGSEA. CDR3 nucleotides: TGCAGCGTTTCGAGTACCGGGGAGCCGTTTTTT. Protein sequence: CSVSSTGEPFF.

The V and J genes are TRBV6-1 and TRBJ2-2; 7 bases line up with TRBD1. Germline V gene sequence: CDR1 MNHNS, CDR2 SASEGT. Germline trimming cut 6 bases from V and 4 bases from J; bases unmatched to any gene: 8. The CDR3 has 15 amino acids. CDR3 sequence reads: CASRQNRGPTGELFF. The DNA of the CDR3 is TGTGCCAGCAGACAGAACAGGGGCCCCACCGGGGAGCTGTTTTTT.

The chain combines TRBV6-5 with TRBJ1-5; the D gene is possibly TRBD1 (5 bases). The CDR3 is made up of 15 amino acids. The ends were cut back, 6 bases at V and 0 bases at J, with 12 bases in the middle. Germline V gene data show CDR1 as MNHEY and CDR2 as SVGAGI. The CDR3 DNA sequence: TGTGCCAGCAGACTTGACAGTTATAGCAATCAGCCCCAGCATTTT. Translating gives CASRLDSYSNQPQHF.

This clonotype has ten or more counts. The chain has TRBV7-9 and TRBJ2-7; D might be TRBD2 (5 bases). CDR3 length equals 13 residues. The ends were cut back, 1 base at V and 7 bases at J, with 11 bases in the middle. The germline V gene encodes CDR1 SEHNR and CDR2 FQNEAQ (reference sequence). CDR3 nucleotide sequence: TGTGCCAGCAGCTTAGTCGAGGGAGAGGAGCAGTACTTC. Amino acid sequence: CASSLVEGEEQYF.

This clonotype was recorded many times. The J gene is TRBJ2-3, the V gene TRBV21-1; TRBD1 reflects the table's D call only, with no check against the DNA. TRBV21-1 is a pseudogene segment. The CDR3 sequence is 15 residues long. The CDR3 nucleotides are TGTGCCAGCAGCACGGGAACAGGGGGTACAGATACGCAGTATTTT. Protein product: CASSTGTGGTDTQYF.